Following are 26 T cell receptor beta chains from one sample sequenced in a study of cytomegalovirus exposure and HLA in healthy donors. Primers included in the PCR were 60 Vbeta and 13 Jbeta primers. TCRdb's table, derived via immunoSEQ multiplex PCR, lists solely in-frame clones and lacks some. Among about 140,000 clones listed, approximately 84% were seen once. The sequenced material came from PBMCs. These receptors all stem from a man aged 30 to 39 in good health and CMV-seropositive.

The chain uses TRBV27 and TRBJ2-2; 8 nucleotides align to TRBD2. Germline loops: CDR1 MNHEY, CDR2 SMNVEV (reference sequence). Trimming cost V 8 bases and J 7 bases; bases outside gene matches: 6. The CDR3 length is 13 residues. This CDR3 is CASRRTSRGELFF. The DNA for the CDR3 is TGTGCCAGCCGCCGGACTAGCCGCGGGGAGCTGTTTTTT.

The CDR3 coding sequence is TGTGCCAGCAGCTTAGAAGGGGCTGACTATGGCTACACCTTC. It translates to CASSLEGADYGYTF. This chain links TRBV7-9 with TRBJ1-2; D is perhaps TRBD1 (5 bases). The germline V gene encodes CDR1 SEHNR and CDR2 FQNEAQ (reference sequence). There are 14 residues in the CDR3. Trimming cost V 1 base and J 3 bases, with 9 bases left between them.

J is TRBJ1-2 and V is TRBV29-1, with D possibly being TRBD1 (6 bases). The V gene lost 1 base and the J gene lost 3 bases, with 9 bases spanning the gap. Germline CDR1 is SQVTM and CDR2 is ANQGSEA. The CDR3 is 13 residues long. The CDR3 here is CSVEGGHYYGYTF. CDR3 DNA: TGCAGCGTTGAAGGGGGACACTACTATGGCTACACCTTC.

The rearrangement uses TRBV7-6 and TRBJ1-1; D not resolved. The CDR3 has 13 amino acids. V shed 6 bases and J shed 2 bases, with 10 bases lying between them. Germline lookup yields CDR1 SGHVS and CDR2 FNYEAQ. CDR3 bases: TGTGCCAGCAGTCGTTCAGTAAACACTGAAGCTTTCTTT. Translating gives CASSRSVNTEAFF.

The gene calls are TRBV25-1 and TRBJ2-2; D is unresolved. The V gene's germline CDR1 is MGHDK and CDR2 SYGVNS. The ends were cut back, 5 bases at V and 4 bases at J, with 11 bases in the middle. CDR3 length equals 14 residues. For the CDR3, the DNA is TGTGCCAGCAGTAAACAGCACTCCACCGGGGAGCTGTTTTTT. It codes for CASSKQHSTGELFF.

This chain uses TRBV6-5 with TRBJ2-1; TRBD2 aligns across 9 bases. The germline V gene encodes CDR1 MNHEY and CDR2 SVGAGI. V shed 6 bases, J shed 4 bases, and the junction held 7 bases outside the gene matches. The CDR3 length is 15 residues. CDR3 bases: TGTGCCAGCAGGGTAGCGGGGGCCCCGTACAATGAGCAGTTCTTC. Translated: CASRVAGAPYNEQFF.

The rearrangement uses TRBV7-3 and TRBJ2-7; TRBD2 aligns across 8 bases. The V segment lost 1 base and the J segment 6 bases; nucleotides outside the gene matches: 5. The germline V gene encodes CDR1 SGHTA and CDR2 FQGTGA. The CDR3 spans 14 residues. The CDR3 loop is CASSLNRGGGEQYF. The CDR3 DNA reads TGTGCCAGCAGCTTAAATCGGGGGGGCGGCGAGCAGTACTTC.

A remark on this clone: The same CDR3 is also encoded by other DNA sequences in this sample. The rearrangement links TRBV15 to TRBJ2-4; 7 bases line up with TRBD2. The ends lost 5 bases at V and 1 base at J; junction bases unmatched: 11. The CDR3 consists of 17 residues. Germline V gives CDR1 LNHNV, CDR2 YYDKDF (reference sequence). CDR3 region: CATSLKGLTSAKNIQYF. CDR3 sequence (DNA): TGTGCCACCAGCCTTAAGGGACTGACTAGCGCCAAAAACATTCAGTACTTC.

The chain joins TRBV9 to TRBJ2-2; 10 bases match TRBD2. Trimming cost V 9 bases and J 8 bases; bases outside gene matches: 10. The CDR3 totals 14 residues. Germline V gives CDR1 SGDLS, CDR2 YYNGEE. CDR3 coding DNA: TGTGCCAACCGGCTAGCGGGAGAGGCGGGGGAGCTGTTTTTT. Its translation is CANRLAGEAGELFF. Supplemented by reference TRBV9 and TRBJ2-2, the full variable domain reads DSGVTQTPKHLITATGQRVTLRCSPRSGDLSVYWYQQSLDQGLQFLIQYYNGEERAKGNILERFSAQQFPDLHSELNLSSLELGDSALYFCANRLAGEAGELFFGEGSRLTVL.

The chain links TRBV30 to TRBJ2-5, with D maybe TRBD1 (6 bases). The V gene's germline CDR1 is GTSNPN and CDR2 SVGIG (reference sequence). The CDR3 extends over 12 amino acids. V was trimmed by 5 bases and J by 1 base, leaving 8 bases between them. CDR3 coding DNA: TGTGCCTGGGGGGACATCCAAGAGACCCAGTACTTC. Its translation is CAWGDIQETQYF.

CDR3 sequence (DNA): TGTGCCAGCAGCGTAGGGTCTAGCGGGGTTACAGATACGCAGTATTTT. Translated, it gives CASSVGSSGVTDTQYF. V usage is TRBV9 and J usage is TRBJ2-3; 9 bases align to TRBD2. The CDR3 is 16 amino acids. The germline V gene encodes CDR1 SGDLS and CDR2 YYNGEE. Trimming removed 0 bases from V and 3 bases from J; junction bases left unmatched: 5.

The V gene is TRBV6-6, the J gene TRBJ1-2; the match to TRBD1 covers 7 bases. This CDR3 has 15 amino acids. The ends lost 5 bases at V and 4 bases at J; junction bases unmatched: 10. Germline V lookup: CDR1 MNHNY, CDR2 SVGAGI (reference sequence). In nucleotides, the CDR3 is TGTGCCAGCAGTCCCCAGGGACAGTTGGCCTATGGCTACACCTTC. Amino acid sequence: CASSPQGQLAYGYTF.

The V and J genes are TRBV11-2 and TRBJ2-5; TRBD1 matches 7 bases. In germline, CDR1 is SGHAT, CDR2 FQNNGV. V gave up 2 bases and J gave up 4 bases; unmatched junction bases: 4. The CDR3 totals 14 residues. DNA for the CDR3: TGTGCCAGCAGCTTAAGGGGGCTTGGAGAGACCCAGTACTTC. Residues: CASSLRGLGETQYF.

The V and J genes are TRBV6-5 and TRBJ2-7; unclear D gene. Germline lookup yields CDR1 MNHEY and CDR2 SVGAGI. V lost 0 bases to trimming and J lost 0 bases, with 6 bases between them. This CDR3 has 14 residues. The CDR3 DNA is TGTGCCAGCAGTTACTCCAGGTCCTCCTACGAGCAGTACTTC. Protein product: CASSYSRSSYEQYF.

The genes are TRBV4-1 and TRBJ2-7, with 12 bases fitting TRBD2. This CDR3 has 16 amino acids. Trimming cost V 2 bases and J 4 bases; bases outside gene matches: 6. Germline V gives CDR1 MGHRA, CDR2 YSYEKL. The CDR3 bases are TGCGCCAGCAGCCAATCCCCGGGACTAGCGGGTTACGAGCAGTACTTC. Protein sequence: CASSQSPGLAGYEQYF.

This clone has just one count. The rearrangement joins TRBV19 to TRBJ2-3; TRBD2 matches 7 bases. V shed 2 bases, J shed 3 bases, and the junction held 5 bases outside the gene matches. Germline assignment: CDR1 LNHDA and CDR2 SQIVND (reference sequence). The CDR3 runs 15 residues. The chain's CDR3 is CASSISREPTDTQYF. The CDR3 nucleotides are TGTGCCAGTAGTATATCGCGGGAGCCAACAGATACGCAGTATTTT.

The chain joins TRBV28 to TRBJ1-1; D uncertain. The V gene lost 5 bases and the J gene lost 2 bases, with 15 bases spanning the gap. The CDR3 runs to 15 residues. In germline, CDR1 is MDHEN, CDR2 SYDVKM. CDR3 bases: TGTGCCAGCAGTCCCTCGGCCGAGGGTAACACTGAAGCTTTCTTT. Protein: CASSPSAEGNTEAFF.

The V call is TRBV6-1, the J call TRBJ1-5, with D hard to call. The CDR3 consists of 13 residues. Germline assignment: CDR1 MNHNS and CDR2 SASEGT. V lost 3 bases and J 1 base, leaving 4 bases between the germline ends. CDR3 sequence reads: CASSDRSNQPQHF. The CDR3 DNA follows: TGTGCCAGCAGTGACAGGAGCAATCAGCCCCAGCATTTT.

This clone was counted between two and nine times. The chain couples TRBV28 to TRBJ1-1; maybe TRBD1 (5 bases). V shed 6 bases and J shed 3 bases, with 14 bases lying between them. CDR1 is MDHEN and CDR2 is SYDVKM in the germline V gene. The CDR3 consists of 14 residues. The CDR3, as DNA: TGTGCCAGCAGGAGCTCCGGGGGAGACACTGAAGCTTTCTTT. Encoded protein: CASRSSGGDTEAFF.

About this clone: Other DNA sequences of this sample code for an identical CDR3. The chain couples TRBV10-3 to TRBJ2-7, with D possibly TRBD2 on 6 matching bases. Germline V lookup: CDR1 ENHRY, CDR2 SYGVKD. Trimming shortened V by 0 bases and J by 5 bases, and 8 bases separated the two germline ends. The CDR3 extends over 13 amino acids. The CDR3: CAISESGGDEQYF. The CDR3 DNA follows: TGTGCCATCAGTGAGTCCGGAGGGGACGAGCAGTACTTC.

This sequence joins TRBV7-3 and TRBJ2-1; TRBD2 matches 9 bases. Trimming removed 5 bases from V and 2 bases from J; junction bases left unmatched: 7. The CDR3 length is 16 residues. Looked up from germline, CDR1 is SGHTA and CDR2 is FQGTGA. The CDR3: CASSPVASGTYNEQFF. The CDR3 DNA sequence: TGTGCCAGCAGCCCGGTGGCTAGCGGGACCTACAATGAGCAGTTCTTC.

The genes are TRBV19 and TRBJ2-3; 8 bases are a match to TRBD1. CDR1 is LNHDA and CDR2 is SQIVND in the germline V gene (reference sequence). CDR3 size: 15 residues. V lost 7 bases, J lost 2 bases, and 8 bases stayed unmatched. DNA of the CDR3: TGTGCCAGTAACTCCGGGGGACAGGACACAGATACGCAGTATTTT. As protein: CASNSGGQDTDTQYF.

The gene calls are TRBV7-2 and TRBJ1-2, with a tentative D call TRBD1 (6 bases). Germline CDR1 is SGHTA and CDR2 is FQGNSA. Trimming took 1 base from V and 1 from J, leaving 10 bases between them. The CDR3 extends over 15 amino acids. CDR3 amino acids: CASSLGGGLNYGYTF. The CDR3 DNA is TGTGCCAGCAGCTTAGGGGGGGGGCTTAACTATGGCTACACCTTC.

The genes are TRBV5-1 and TRBJ1-5; possible D gene TRBD1, 6 bases. In germline, CDR1 is SGHRS, CDR2 YFSETQ. This CDR3 has 15 amino acids. V gave up 4 bases and J gave up 6 bases, with 17 bases separating them. The CDR3 loop is CASSDFPGDGQPQHF. The CDR3 DNA is TGCGCCAGCAGCGATTTTCCAGGGGACGGTCAGCCCCAGCATTTT.

The chain is built from TRBV28 and TRBJ2-5; a possible D gene is TRBD1 (6 bases). Germline-derived CDR1 and CDR2 are MDHEN and SYDVKM. This CDR3 is 17 amino acids long. The V end was cut by 2 bases, the J end by 1 base, with 17 bases between. The CDR3, as DNA: TGTGCCAGCAGTTTACTACAGGGCCAAGGTCTCCAAGAGACCCAGTACTTC. This sequence encodes CASSLLQGQGLQETQYF.

The CDR3 sequence: CASSPGAYSGNTIYF. Here the CDR3 DNA reads TGTGCCAGCAGCCCTGGGGCTTACTCTGGAAACACCATATATTTT. The chain joins TRBV5-6 to TRBJ1-3; weak D call: TRBD1 (5 bases). The length of the CDR3 is 15 residues. The ends were cut back, 4 bases at V and 0 bases at J, with 11 bases in the middle. Germline loops: CDR1 SGHDT, CDR2 YYEEEE.